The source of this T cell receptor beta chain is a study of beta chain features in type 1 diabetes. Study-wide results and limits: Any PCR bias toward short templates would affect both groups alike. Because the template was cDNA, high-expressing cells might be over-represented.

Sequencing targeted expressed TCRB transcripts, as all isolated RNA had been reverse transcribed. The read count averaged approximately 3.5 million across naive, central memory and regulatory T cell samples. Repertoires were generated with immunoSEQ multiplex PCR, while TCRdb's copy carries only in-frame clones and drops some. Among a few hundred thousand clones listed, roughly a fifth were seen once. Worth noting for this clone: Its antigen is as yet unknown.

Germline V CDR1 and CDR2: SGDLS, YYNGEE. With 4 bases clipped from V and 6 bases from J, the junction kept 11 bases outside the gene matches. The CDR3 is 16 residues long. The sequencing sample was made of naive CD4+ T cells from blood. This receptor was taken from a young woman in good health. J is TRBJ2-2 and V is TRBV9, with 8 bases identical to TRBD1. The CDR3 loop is CASSPRQGRWAGELFF. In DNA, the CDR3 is TGTGCCAGCAGCCCCCGACAGGGGCGGTGGGCCGGGGAGCTGTTTTTT. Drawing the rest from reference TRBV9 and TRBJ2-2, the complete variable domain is DSGVTQTPKHLITATGQRVTLRCSPRSGDLSVYWYQQSLDQGLQFLIQYYNGEERAKGNILERFSAQQFPDLHSELNLSSLELGDSALYFCASSPRQGRWAGELFFGEGSRLTVL.